This TCR beta chain is drawn from a study of Graves' ophthalmopathy and Graves' hyperthyroidism. Germline V gene sequence: CDR1 MNHEY, CDR2 SVGEGT. This CDR3 has 14 residues. Between the trimmed V and J ends, which lost 8 bases and 2 bases, there was a span of 15 bases. TCR beta CDR3 amplification used RNA transcripts. HTBI primers were employed in first-round RT-PCR, then a second-round multiplex PCR followed. TCRdb recomputed calls from the multiplex PCR reads with MiXCR, one row per CDR3 protein. This table holds about 620,000 distinct CDR3 sequences, over 20% found once. Among the exclusions were patients with other autoimmune diseases, uncontrolled infections, pregnancy or lactation. This clonotype was recorded once.

Sequencing used peripheral blood. The receptor's source is a woman between 18 and 29 years old with stable Graves' hyperthyroidism. Some clones in this sample may be carry-over from other donors' samples. The chain has TRBV6-2 or TRBV6-3 and TRBJ1-1; TRBD1 might be the D (5 bases). CDR3 loop: CASRGTALNTEAFF. CDR3 DNA: TGTGCCAGCCGGGGGACGGCTCTAAACACTGAAGCTTTCTTT.